This passage covers 2 T cell receptor beta chains from one sample sequenced in a study of shared clonotypes between healthy human individuals. The protocol was immunoSEQ multiplex PCR, while the TCRdb copy is restricted to in-frame clones and leaves out a portion. The sample shows 300,000 to 400,000 clones, around nine tenths of them seen only once. The specimen sequenced was memory CD8+ T cells sorted from blood. The sample's subset: CD45RO+ cells pooled with CCR7-negative TemRA cells. The origin of the receptors is a man between 18 and 35 years old in good health.

This sequence joins TRBV7-9 and TRBJ1-5; TRBD1 agrees at 7 bases. CDR3 length equals 15 residues. Germline CDR1 is SEHNR and CDR2 is FQNEAQ (reference sequence). V trimming: 1 base; J trimming: 2 bases; junction bases outside the gene matches: 2. CDR3 in DNA: TGTGCCAGCAGCTTAGAGGGGGCTGGCAATCAGCCCCAGCATTTT. Its protein is CASSLEGAGNQPQHF.

The V call is TRBV6-1, the J call TRBJ2-7; 8 nucleotides line up with TRBD1. With 3 bases clipped from V and 0 bases from J, the junction kept 7 bases outside the gene matches. This CDR3 spans 16 amino acids. Germline V gene sequence: CDR1 MNHNS, CDR2 SASEGT. Here the CDR3 DNA reads TGTGCCAGCAGTGAGTCCCCCGGACAGGGCTCCTACGAGCAGTACTTC. Protein: CASSESPGQGSYEQYF.